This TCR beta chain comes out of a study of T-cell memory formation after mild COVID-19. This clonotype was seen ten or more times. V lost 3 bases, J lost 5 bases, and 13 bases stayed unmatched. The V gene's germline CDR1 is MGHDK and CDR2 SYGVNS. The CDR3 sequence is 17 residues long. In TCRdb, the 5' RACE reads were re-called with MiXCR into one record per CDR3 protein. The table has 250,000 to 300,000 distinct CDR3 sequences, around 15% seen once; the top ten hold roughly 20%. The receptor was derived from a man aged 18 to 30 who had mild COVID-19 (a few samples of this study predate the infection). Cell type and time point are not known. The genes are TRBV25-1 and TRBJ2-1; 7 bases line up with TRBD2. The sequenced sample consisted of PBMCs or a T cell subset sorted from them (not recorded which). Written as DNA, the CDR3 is TGTGCCAGCAGTGAGGGAACTAGCGCTTCGGTGGACAATGAGCAGTTCTTC. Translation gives CASSEGTSASVDNEQFF.